These 25 T cell receptor beta chains originate from one sample sequenced in a study of human T cells and chemical hapten exposure. Using its own MiXCR run on the RACE reads, TCRdb lists one record per CDR3 protein. The sample lists approximately 350,000 distinct CDR3 sequences, around 7% seen once, with 7.5% to 9% in the top ten. Indicated time point: patch test 1, 2 weeks after DPC sensitization. The treatment denotes: therapeutic diphenylcyclopropenone sensitization with weekly scalp DPC. Material: whole blood, obtained in connection with sensitization to the hapten diphenylcyclopropenone (DPC). All receptors derive from a young woman with alopecia areata. Some clones in this sample may be carry-over from other donors' samples.

The sample holds a few counts of this clonotype. The CDR3 DNA sequence: TGTGCCAGCAGCCAGAAAAGCGGGATCACCGGGGAGCTGTTTTTT. It specifies CASSQKSGITGELFF. The rearrangement links TRBV4-2 to TRBJ2-2; 7 bases map to TRBD2. The length of the CDR3 is 15 residues. V gave up 3 bases and J gave up 4 bases; unmatched junction bases: 5. Germline V gene lookup returns CDR1 LGHNA and CDR2 YNFKEQ.

This clonotype was detected ten times or more. This chain links TRBV4-3 with TRBJ2-4; D is undetermined. V lost 0 bases to trimming and J lost 0 bases, with 18 bases between them. Per the germline V gene, CDR1 is LGHNA and CDR2 is YSLEER. The CDR3 totals 19 residues. The CDR3, as DNA: TGCGCCAGCAGCCAAGACGGAGCTGGCTGGATCCTAGCCAAAAACATTCAGTACTTC. It encodes CASSQDGAGWILAKNIQYF.

There are a few counts of this clonotype. This rearrangement joins TRBV6-4 to TRBJ1-5, with 8 positions matching TRBD1. Unmatched junction bases numbered 0, after V lost 9 bases and J lost 5 bases. Germline V gene sequence: CDR1 MRHNA, CDR2 SNTAGT. This CDR3 has 11 amino acids. CDR3 protein: CARTGDQPQHF. CDR3 nucleotide sequence: TGTGCCAGGACAGGGGATCAGCCCCAGCATTTT.

Ten or more counts support this clonotype. The gene calls are TRBV10-3 and TRBJ1-4; D ambiguous. V lost 4 bases and J 6 bases, leaving 15 bases between the germline ends. This CDR3 contains 15 residues. Looked up from germline, CDR1 is ENHRY and CDR2 is SYGVKD. CDR3 DNA sequence: TGTGCCATCAGTGCCGACCCCACTCGATATGAAAAACTGTTTTTT. Translated: CAISADPTRYEKLFF.

This clonotype was detected a few times. The CDR3 region has the DNA TGTGCCAGCAGCCAAGACCAAAGACAGGGGGGGGTCAGGACTAATGAAAAACTGTTTTTT. This encodes CASSQDQRQGGVRTNEKLFF. The chain links TRBV4-2 to TRBJ1-4, with TRBD1 identical over 9 bases. The CDR3 covers 20 residues. CDR1 and CDR2 from the germline V gene are LGHNA and YNFKEQ. V was pared by 0 bases and J by 2 bases, with 13 bases of the junction left unmatched.

This clonotype came up a few times. This chain connects TRBV28 to TRBJ2-5; D gene unclear. Germline values: CDR1 MDHEN, CDR2 SYDVKM. V shed 3 bases and J shed 4 bases, with 15 bases lying between them. The length of the CDR3 is 15 residues. CDR3 loop: CASSLIGRMRETQYF. CDR3 DNA sequence: TGTGCCAGCAGTTTGATAGGCAGGATGAGAGAGACCCAGTACTTC.

This rearrangement joins TRBV20-1 to TRBJ1-4; D remains unclear. This CDR3 has 13 residues. V lost 2 bases to trimming and J lost 0 bases, with 4 bases between them. From germline, CDR1 is DFQATT and CDR2 SNEGSKA (reference sequence). CDR3: CSARQTTNEKLFF. The CDR3 nucleotides are TGCAGTGCTAGACAGACAACTAATGAAAAACTGTTTTTT.

This clonotype was observed many times. This chain uses TRBV6-5 with TRBJ2-7; D is possibly TRBD1 (6 bases). Per germline, CDR1 MNHEY and CDR2 SVGAGI. Between the trimmed V and J ends, which lost 5 bases and 2 bases, there was a span of 16 bases. The CDR3 is 15 amino acids. CDR3 DNA sequence: TGTGCCAGCAGTCTGGGACACTTATTGACCTACGAGCAGTACTTC. Its translation is CASSLGHLLTYEQYF.

This clonotype has a count of ten or more. The rearrangement joins TRBV6-5 to TRBJ1-3; 8 nucleotides agree with TRBD1. The CDR3 is 19 amino acids. Germline assignment: CDR1 MNHEY and CDR2 SVGAGI. After removal of 3 bases from V and 0 bases from J, the junction contained 13 bases not matched to a gene. The CDR3 is CASSYVGQGARASGNTIYF. Here the CDR3 DNA reads TGTGCCAGCAGTTATGTTGGTCAGGGGGCGCGCGCCTCTGGAAACACCATATATTTT.

The rearrangement joins TRBV11-2 to TRBJ1-6; D unclear. The CDR3 covers 13 residues. The V end was cut by 2 bases, the J end by 8 bases, with 7 bases between. Germline V CDR1 and CDR2: SGHAT, FQNNGV. The CDR3 coding sequence is TGTGCCAGCAGCTTAATTAGGGATTCACCCCTCCACTTT. This codes for CASSLIRDSPLHF.

J is TRBJ2-7 and V is TRBV13; possibly TRBD1 or TRBD2 for D (5 bases each). CDR1 and CDR2 (germline): PRHDT, FYEKMQ (reference sequence). V lost 5 bases to trimming and J lost 0 bases, with 14 bases between them. CDR3 length: 15 amino acids. The CDR3, as DNA: TGTGCCAGCAGCCCCAGGGACGAGAGCTCCTACGAGCAGTACTTC. Translating gives CASSPRDESSYEQYF.

On this clonotype itself: One base away lies a much larger clone, so this may be a sequencing read error. The chain carries TRBV20-1 and TRBJ2-7, with TRBD2 identical over 8 bases. Germline trimming cut 2 bases from V and 1 base from J; bases unmatched to any gene: 4. Germline assignment: CDR1 DFQATT and CDR2 SNEGSKA (reference sequence). This CDR3 is built from 14 residues. CDR3 region: CSARWRGDSYEQYF. CDR3 in DNA: TGCAGTGCTAGATGGCGGGGGGATTCCTACGAGCAGTACTTC.

The chain has TRBV28 and TRBJ2-7; D is perhaps TRBD2 (5 bases). The CDR3 has 12 amino acids. Germline CDR1 MDHEN, CDR2 SYDVKM. The V gene lost 8 bases and the J gene lost 4 bases, with 12 bases spanning the gap. This CDR3 reads CASSGIAYEQYF. CDR3 DNA: TGTGCCAGCTCGGGGATCGCGTACGAGCAGTACTTC.

This clonotype showed up many times. This chain joins TRBV7-2 and TRBJ2-5; D unclear. V lost 1 base, J lost 2 bases, and 5 bases lay in between. Germline-derived CDR1 and CDR2 are SGHTA and FQGNSA. The CDR3 contains 13 residues. For the CDR3, the DNA is TGTGCCAGCAGCTTAGAACAGCAAGAGACCCAGTACTTC. This codes for CASSLEQQETQYF.

This clonotype was recorded at least ten times. V and J are TRBV4-1 and TRBJ1-4; no reliable D call. The CDR3 is made up of 13 amino acids. V was shortened by 3 bases and J by 7 bases, with 9 bases between the two germline ends. CDR1 and CDR2 from the germline V gene are MGHRA and YSYEKL. The chain's CDR3 is CASSHLGVEKLFF. For the CDR3, the DNA is TGCGCCAGCAGCCACTTAGGAGTTGAAAAACTGTTTTTT.

This clonotype was found a few times. V usage is TRBV7-2 and J usage is TRBJ2-3; possible D gene TRBD2, 6 bases. Trimming took 8 bases from V and 0 from J, leaving 12 bases between them. The CDR3 sequence is 14 residues long. Per the germline V gene, CDR1 is SGHTA and CDR2 is FQGNSA. The CDR3 DNA reads as TGTGCCAGCCTACTACGGGGGAGCACAGATACGCAGTATTTT. It encodes CASLLRGSTDTQYF.

At least ten counts were recorded for this clonotype. V gene TRBV7-9 combines with J gene TRBJ1-6, with D unresolved. The V end lost 5 bases, the J end lost 10 bases, and 15 bases lay between the germline ends. The CDR3 length is 14 residues. In germline, CDR1 is SEHNR, CDR2 FQNEAQ (reference sequence). The CDR3 loop reads CASSPDFQGSPLHF. CDR3 in DNA: TGTGCCAGCAGCCCAGATTTTCAAGGATCACCCCTCCACTTT.

This clonotype was seen ten or more times. The V call is TRBV21-1, the J call TRBJ2-3; the table's D call, TRBD2, has no DNA check behind it. TRBV21-1 is a pseudogene locus. The CDR3 is 17 residues long. Written as DNA, the CDR3 is TGTGCCAGCAGCAGGAAAGGACTAGCGGGGGACACAGATACGCAGTATTTT. Translated: CASSRKGLAGDTDTQYF.

In this sample, this clonotype turned up a few times. The chain combines TRBV7-9 with TRBJ1-5, with 10 nucleotides matching TRBD1. CDR1 is SEHNR and CDR2 is FQNEAQ in the germline V gene (reference sequence). The CDR3 sequence is 16 residues long. V shed 2 bases and J 4 bases; nucleotides not matched to a gene: 5. The CDR3 loop reads CASSLNLGQGNQPQHF. CDR3 nucleotides: TGTGCCAGCAGCTTAAACCTGGGACAGGGGAATCAGCCCCAGCATTTT. Based on the CDR3 plus reference TRBV7-9 and TRBJ1-5, the full variable domain is DTGVSQNPRHKITKRGQNVTFRCDPISEHNRLYWYRQTLGQGPEFLTYFQNEAQLEKSRLLSDRFSAERPKGSFSTLEIQRTEQGDSAMYLCASSLNLGQGNQPQHFGDGTRLSIL.

This clonotype has only a few counts. The gene calls are TRBV20-1 and TRBJ2-4; D perhaps matches TRBD2 (5 bases). Trimming shortened V by 3 bases and J by 0 bases, and 18 bases separated the two germline ends. Germline V lookup: CDR1 DFQATT, CDR2 SNEGSKA (reference sequence). The CDR3 is 17 amino acids. The CDR3 spells CSASLGSLGLAKNIQYF. The CDR3 DNA is TGCAGTGCTAGTTTGGGGAGTTTGGGGTTAGCCAAAAACATTCAGTACTTC.

This chain links TRBV6-5 with TRBJ1-2, with D possibly being TRBD1 (6 bases). CDR3 size: 12 residues. Germline loops: CDR1 MNHEY, CDR2 SVGAGI. Trimming shortened V by 6 bases and J by 4 bases, and 9 bases separated the two germline ends. CDR3 nucleotide sequence: TGTGCCAGCAGAAAGGGGGGCTATGGCTACACCTTC. It codes for CASRKGGYGYTF.

The chain combines TRBV5-4 with TRBJ2-6; unclear D gene. This CDR3 comprises 17 residues. Trimming removed 1 base at V and 0 bases at J, with 11 bases between. In germline, CDR1 is SGHNT, CDR2 YYREEE (reference sequence). The CDR3 sequence is CASSLRASSSGANVLTF. For the CDR3, the DNA is TGTGCCAGCAGCTTGAGGGCCTCTAGCTCTGGGGCCAACGTCCTGACTTTC.

This clonotype was observed many times. This chain connects TRBV7-9 to TRBJ2-3; D uncertain. Germline-derived CDR1 and CDR2 are SEHNR and FQNEAQ (reference sequence). V lost 5 bases, J lost 0 bases, and 12 bases lay in between. The CDR3 contains 15 residues. CDR3 protein: CASSRGGLSTDTQYF. The CDR3 region has the DNA TGTGCCAGCAGCCGTGGCGGTCTAAGCACAGATACGCAGTATTTT.

At least ten counts were recorded for this clonotype. V usage is TRBV9 and J usage is TRBJ2-3, with D unclear. Looked up from germline, CDR1 is SGDLS and CDR2 is YYNGEE. V lost 3 bases and J 4 bases, leaving 6 bases between the germline ends. The CDR3 length is 12 residues. CDR3 sequence reads: CASSAVADTQYF. The CDR3 nucleotides read TGTGCCAGCAGCGCGGTGGCAGATACGCAGTATTTT.

Many counts were recorded for this clonotype. V and J are TRBV29-1 and TRBJ2-4; no firm D call. Per germline, CDR1 SQVTM and CDR2 ANQGSEA. The CDR3 is 13 amino acids. V lost 7 bases and J 0 bases, leaving 10 bases between the germline ends. The CDR3 protein is CSAVTVAKNIQYF. CDR3 in DNA: TGCAGCGCTGTAACTGTAGCCAAAAACATTCAGTACTTC.